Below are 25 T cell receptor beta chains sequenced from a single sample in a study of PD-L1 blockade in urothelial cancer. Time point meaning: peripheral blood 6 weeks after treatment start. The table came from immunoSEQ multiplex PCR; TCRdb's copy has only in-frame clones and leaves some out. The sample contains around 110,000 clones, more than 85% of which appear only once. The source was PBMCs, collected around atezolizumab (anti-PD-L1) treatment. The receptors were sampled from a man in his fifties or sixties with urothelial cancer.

The DNA of the CDR3 is TGTGCCAGCAGTCCGGGACAGGGTCCAGATACGCAGTATTTT. Protein product: CASSPGQGPDTQYF. The chain carries TRBV28 and TRBJ2-3; 9 positions agree with TRBD1. Trimming took 5 bases from V and 4 from J; bases not matched to a gene: 4. CDR1 is MDHEN, CDR2 SYDVKM, per germline. This CDR3 contains 14 residues.

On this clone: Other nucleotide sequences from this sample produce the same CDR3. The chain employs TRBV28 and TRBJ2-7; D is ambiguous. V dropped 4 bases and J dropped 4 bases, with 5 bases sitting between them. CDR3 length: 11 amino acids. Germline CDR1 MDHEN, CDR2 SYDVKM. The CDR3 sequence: CASSSYYEQYF. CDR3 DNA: TGTGCCAGCAGTTCCTATTACGAGCAGTACTTC. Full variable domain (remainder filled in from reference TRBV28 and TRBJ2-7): DVKVTQSSRYLVKRTGEKVFLECVQDMDHENMFWYRQDPGLGLRLIYFSYDVKMKEKGDIPEGYSVSREKKERFSLILESASTNQTSMYLCASSSYYEQYFGPGTRLTVT.

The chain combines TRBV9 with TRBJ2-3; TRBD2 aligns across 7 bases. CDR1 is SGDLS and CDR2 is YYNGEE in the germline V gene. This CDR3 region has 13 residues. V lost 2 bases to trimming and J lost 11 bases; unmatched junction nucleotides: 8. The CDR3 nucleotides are TGTGCCAGCAGCGTTAGCGGGCCTGGTAAGCAGTATTTT. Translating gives CASSVSGPGKQYF.

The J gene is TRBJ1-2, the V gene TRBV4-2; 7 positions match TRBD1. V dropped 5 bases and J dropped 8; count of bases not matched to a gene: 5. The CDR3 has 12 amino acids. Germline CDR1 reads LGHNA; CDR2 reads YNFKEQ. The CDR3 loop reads CASSENRGGYTF. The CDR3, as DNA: TGTGCCAGCAGCGAGAACAGGGGCGGCTACACCTTC.

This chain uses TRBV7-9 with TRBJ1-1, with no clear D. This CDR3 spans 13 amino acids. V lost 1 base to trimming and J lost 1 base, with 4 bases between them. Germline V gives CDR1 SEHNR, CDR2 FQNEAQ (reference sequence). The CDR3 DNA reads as TGTGCCAGCAGCTTAGTTAGGAACACTGAAGCTTTCTTT. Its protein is CASSLVRNTEAFF.

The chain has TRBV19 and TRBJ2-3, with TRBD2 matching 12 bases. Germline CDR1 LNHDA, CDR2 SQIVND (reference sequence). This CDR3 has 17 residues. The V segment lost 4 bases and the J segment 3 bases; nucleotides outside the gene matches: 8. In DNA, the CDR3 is TGTGCCAGTAGTACACGGCGACTAGCGGGAGAGACAGATACGCAGTATTTT. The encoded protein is CASSTRRLAGETDTQYF.

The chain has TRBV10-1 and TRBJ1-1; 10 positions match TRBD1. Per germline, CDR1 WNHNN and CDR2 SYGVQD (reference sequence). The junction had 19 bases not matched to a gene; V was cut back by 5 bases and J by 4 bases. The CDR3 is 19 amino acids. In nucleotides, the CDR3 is TGCGCCAGCAGTTGGCGTGCTCCGGGACAGGGGCCCGGAGGCACTGAAGCTTTCTTT. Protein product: CASSWRAPGQGPGGTEAFF.

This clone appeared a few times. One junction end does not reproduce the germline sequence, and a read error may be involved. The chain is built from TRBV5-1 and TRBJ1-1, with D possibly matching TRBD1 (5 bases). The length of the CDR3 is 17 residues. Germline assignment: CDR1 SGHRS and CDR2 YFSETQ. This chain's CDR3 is CASRLALSTALNTEAFF. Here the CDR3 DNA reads TGCGCCAGCAGGTTGGCCCTCTCGACAGCCTTGAACACTGAAGCTTTCTTT.

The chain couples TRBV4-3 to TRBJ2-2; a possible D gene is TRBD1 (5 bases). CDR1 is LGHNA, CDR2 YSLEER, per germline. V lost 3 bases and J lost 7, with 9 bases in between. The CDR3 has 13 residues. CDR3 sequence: CASSQGPHGELFF. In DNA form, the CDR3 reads TGCGCCAGCAGCCAGGGGCCGCACGGGGAGCTGTTTTTT.

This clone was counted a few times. The CDR3, as DNA: TGTGCCAGCAGCTTGGTCTTCAACACTGAAGCTTTCTTT. It encodes CASSLVFNTEAFF. V and J are TRBV5-4 and TRBJ1-1; no firm D call. Germline V gene sequence: CDR1 SGHNT, CDR2 YYREEE (reference sequence). V lost 0 bases to trimming and J lost 2 bases, with 5 bases between them. The CDR3 length is 13 residues.

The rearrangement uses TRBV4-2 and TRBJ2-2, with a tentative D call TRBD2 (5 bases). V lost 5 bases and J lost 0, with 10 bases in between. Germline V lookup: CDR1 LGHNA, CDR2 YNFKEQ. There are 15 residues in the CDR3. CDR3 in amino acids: CASSGGLANTGELFF. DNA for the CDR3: TGTGCCAGCAGCGGAGGACTTGCGAACACCGGGGAGCTGTTTTTT.

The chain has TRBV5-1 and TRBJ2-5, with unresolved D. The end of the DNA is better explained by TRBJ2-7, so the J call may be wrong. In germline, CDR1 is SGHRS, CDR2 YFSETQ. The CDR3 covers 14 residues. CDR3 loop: CASSLGLETYEQYF. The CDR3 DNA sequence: TGCGCCAGCAGCTTGGGGCTAGAAACCTACGAGCAGTACTTC.

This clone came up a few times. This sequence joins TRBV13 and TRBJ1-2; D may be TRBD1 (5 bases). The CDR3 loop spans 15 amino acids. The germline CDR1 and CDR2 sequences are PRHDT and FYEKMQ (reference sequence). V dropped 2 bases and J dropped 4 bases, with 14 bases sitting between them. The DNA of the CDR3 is TGTGCCAGCAGCTTAACGGGGGTAGCGGCCTATGGCTACACCTTC. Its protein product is CASSLTGVAAYGYTF.

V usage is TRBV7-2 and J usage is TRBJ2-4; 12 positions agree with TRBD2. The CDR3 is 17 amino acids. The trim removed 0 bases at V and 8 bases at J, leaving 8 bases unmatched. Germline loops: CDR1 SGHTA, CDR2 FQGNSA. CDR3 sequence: CASSLAPTSGSTHIQYF. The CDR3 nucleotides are TGTGCCAGCAGCTTAGCACCGACTAGCGGGAGTACCCACATTCAGTACTTC.

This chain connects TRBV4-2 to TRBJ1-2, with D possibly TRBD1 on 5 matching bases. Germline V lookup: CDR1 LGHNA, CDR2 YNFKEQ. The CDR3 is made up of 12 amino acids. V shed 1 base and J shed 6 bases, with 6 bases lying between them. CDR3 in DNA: TGTGCCAGCAGCCAAGGGGGGGATGGCTACACCTTC. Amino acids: CASSQGGDGYTF.

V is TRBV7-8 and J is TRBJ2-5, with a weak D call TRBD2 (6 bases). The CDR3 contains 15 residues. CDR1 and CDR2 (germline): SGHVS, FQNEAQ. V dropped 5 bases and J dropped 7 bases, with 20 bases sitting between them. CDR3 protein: CASSTRLGLIGTQYF. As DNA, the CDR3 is TGTGCCAGCAGCACAAGACTAGGACTGATAGGGACCCAGTACTTC.

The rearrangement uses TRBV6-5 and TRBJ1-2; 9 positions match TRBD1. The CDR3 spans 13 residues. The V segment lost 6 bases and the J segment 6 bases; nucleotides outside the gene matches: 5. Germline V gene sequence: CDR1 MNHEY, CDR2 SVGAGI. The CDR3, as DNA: TGTGCCAGCAGCCGGGGACAGGGAAATGGCTACACCTTC. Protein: CASSRGQGNGYTF.

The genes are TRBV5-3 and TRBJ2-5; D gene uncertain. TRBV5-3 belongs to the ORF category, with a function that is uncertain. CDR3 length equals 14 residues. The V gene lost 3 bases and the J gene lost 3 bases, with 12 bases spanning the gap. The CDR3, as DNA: TGTGCCAGAAGCTCTAGAGGCCGGAAAGAGACCCAGTACTTC. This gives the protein CARSSRGRKETQYF.

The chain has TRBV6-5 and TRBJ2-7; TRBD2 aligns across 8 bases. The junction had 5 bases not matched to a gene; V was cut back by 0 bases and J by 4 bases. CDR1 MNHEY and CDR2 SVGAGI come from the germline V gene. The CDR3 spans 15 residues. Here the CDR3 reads CASSYSPSGWYEQYF. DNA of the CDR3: TGTGCCAGCAGTTACTCCCCTAGCGGGTGGTACGAGCAGTACTTC.

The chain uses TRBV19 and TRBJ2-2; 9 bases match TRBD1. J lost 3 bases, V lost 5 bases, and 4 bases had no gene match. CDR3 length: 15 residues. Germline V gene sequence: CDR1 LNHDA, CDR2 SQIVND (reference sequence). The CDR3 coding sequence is TGTGCCAGTAGTTCGGGACAGGGATACACCGGGGAGCTGTTTTTT. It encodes CASSSGQGYTGELFF.

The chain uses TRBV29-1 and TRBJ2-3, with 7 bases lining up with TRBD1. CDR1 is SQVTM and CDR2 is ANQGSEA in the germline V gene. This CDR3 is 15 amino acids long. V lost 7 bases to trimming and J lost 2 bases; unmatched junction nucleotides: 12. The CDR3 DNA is TGCAGCGCCCGAAGTTGGACAGGATACACAGATACGCAGTATTTT. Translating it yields CSARSWTGYTDTQYF.

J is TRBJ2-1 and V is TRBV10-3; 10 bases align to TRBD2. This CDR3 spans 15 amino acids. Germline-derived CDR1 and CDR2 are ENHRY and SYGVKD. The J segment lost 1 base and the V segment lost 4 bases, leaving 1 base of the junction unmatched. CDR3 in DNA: TGTGCCATCAGTGCAGCGGGAGGGTCCTACAATGAGCAGTTCTTC. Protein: CAISAAGGSYNEQFF.

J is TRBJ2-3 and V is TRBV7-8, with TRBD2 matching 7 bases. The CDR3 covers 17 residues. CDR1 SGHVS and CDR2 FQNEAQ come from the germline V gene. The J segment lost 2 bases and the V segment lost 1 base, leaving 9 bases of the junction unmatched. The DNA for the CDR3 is TGTGCCAGCAGCTTAGAACGCGGGAGAGACGCCACAGATACGCAGTATTTT. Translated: CASSLERGRDATDTQYF.

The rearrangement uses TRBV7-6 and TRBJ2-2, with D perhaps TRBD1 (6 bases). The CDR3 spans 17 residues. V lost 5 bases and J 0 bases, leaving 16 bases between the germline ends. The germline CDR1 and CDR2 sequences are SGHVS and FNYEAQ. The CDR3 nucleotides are TGTGCCAGCAGCCCACCGGTGGGACACTCGAACACCGGGGAGCTGTTTTTT. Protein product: CASSPPVGHSNTGELFF.

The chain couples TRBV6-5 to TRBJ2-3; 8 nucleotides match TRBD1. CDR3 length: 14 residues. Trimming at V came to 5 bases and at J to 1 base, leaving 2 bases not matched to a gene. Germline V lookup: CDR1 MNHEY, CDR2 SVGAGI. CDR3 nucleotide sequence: TGTGCCAGCAGTCAGGACAGGGGCACAGATACGCAGTATTTT. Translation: CASSQDRGTDTQYF.